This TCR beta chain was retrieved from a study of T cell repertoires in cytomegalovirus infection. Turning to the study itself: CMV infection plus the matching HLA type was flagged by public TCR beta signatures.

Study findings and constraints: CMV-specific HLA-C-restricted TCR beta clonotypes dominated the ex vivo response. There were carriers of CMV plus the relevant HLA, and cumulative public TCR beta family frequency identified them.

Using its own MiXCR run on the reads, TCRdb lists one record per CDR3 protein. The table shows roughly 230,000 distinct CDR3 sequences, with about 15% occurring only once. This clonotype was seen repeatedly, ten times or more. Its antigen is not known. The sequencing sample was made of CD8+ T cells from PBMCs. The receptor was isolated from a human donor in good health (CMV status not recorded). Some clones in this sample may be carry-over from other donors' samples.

CDR3 sequence reads: CASGPGTEGGELFF. DNA of the CDR3: TGTGCTAGTGGCCCCGGGACCGAGGGCGGGGAGCTGTTTTTT. The V call is TRBV12-5, the J call TRBJ2-2; D may match TRBD1 or TRBD2 (5 bases each). CDR3 length: 14 amino acids. V gave up 6 bases and J gave up 7 bases, with 15 bases separating them. Germline assignment: CDR1 LGHNT and CDR2 FRNRAP.